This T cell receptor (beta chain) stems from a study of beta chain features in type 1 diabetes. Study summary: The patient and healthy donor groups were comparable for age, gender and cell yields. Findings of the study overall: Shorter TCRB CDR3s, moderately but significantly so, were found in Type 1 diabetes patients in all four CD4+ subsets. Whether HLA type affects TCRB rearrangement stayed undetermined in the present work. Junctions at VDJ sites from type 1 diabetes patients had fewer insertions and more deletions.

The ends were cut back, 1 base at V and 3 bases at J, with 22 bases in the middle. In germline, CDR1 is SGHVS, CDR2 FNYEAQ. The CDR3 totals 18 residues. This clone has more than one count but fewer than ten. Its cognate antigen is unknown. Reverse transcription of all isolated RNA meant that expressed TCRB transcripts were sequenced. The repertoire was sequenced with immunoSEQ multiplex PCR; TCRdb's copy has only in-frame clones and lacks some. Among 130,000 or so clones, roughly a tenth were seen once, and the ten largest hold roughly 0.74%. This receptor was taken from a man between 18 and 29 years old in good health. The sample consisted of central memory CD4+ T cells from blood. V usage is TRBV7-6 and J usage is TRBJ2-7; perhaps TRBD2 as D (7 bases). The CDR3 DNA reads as TGTGCCAGCAGCTTAGTTGTGGCGGGGGCCGCGGGAAACTACGAGCAGTACTTC. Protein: CASSLVVAGAAGNYEQYF.